A single sample gave rise to the 3 T cell receptor beta chains below, sequenced in a study of cytomegalovirus exposure and HLA in healthy donors. Researchers ran the PCR with 60 Vbeta and 13 Jbeta primers. Method: immunoSEQ multiplex PCR; TCRdb's copy keeps in-frame clones and lacks some. Here the sample spans more than 30,000 clones, roughly 67% being singletons. The sample comprised PBMCs. These receptors were collected from a man aged 40-49 years in good health and CMV-seropositive.

The chain combines TRBV7-9 with TRBJ2-5; TRBD2 is a possible D gene (5 bases). The CDR3 runs 14 residues. The V gene's germline CDR1 is SEHNR and CDR2 FQNEAQ (reference sequence). With 4 bases removed from V and 1 base from J, the gap between germline ends came to 10 bases. CDR3 nucleotide sequence: TGTGCCAGCAGCTCCCTCCGGGGCCAAGAGACCCAGTACTTC. Translated: CASSSLRGQETQYF.

This chain uses TRBV6-6 with TRBJ2-2; D remains ambiguous. Trimming shortened V by 5 bases and J by 0 bases, and 4 bases separated the two germline ends. Germline V gene sequence: CDR1 MNHNY, CDR2 SVGAGI (reference sequence). This CDR3 has 13 residues. For the CDR3, the DNA is TGTGCCAGCAGTCCTTCGAACACCGGGGAGCTGTTTTTT. It is translated as CASSPSNTGELFF.

This clone was seen only a few times. The chain recombines TRBV7-9 with TRBJ1-2, with D possibly matching TRBD1 (5 bases). Germline CDR1 reads SEHNR; CDR2 reads FQNEAQ (reference sequence). Trimming took off 3 bases at V and 5 bases at J, with 13 bases between the two ends. This CDR3 has 14 amino acids. The CDR3 is CASSLQGGTYGYTF. The CDR3 region has the DNA TGTGCCAGCAGCTTGCAGGGAGGAACTTATGGCTACACCTTC.